This T cell receptor beta chain originates from a study of monozygotic twins with inflammatory bowel disease. Findings and limits, study-wide: No discrimination was achieved between different T cell subtypes. Fewer clonotypes were shared with others by IBD patients than by healthy twins, especially with disease activity.

To note about this clonotype: Its antigen is unknown.

TCRdb reanalyzed the 5' RACE reads and collapses them to one entry per CDR3 protein, without DNA. This table lists 150,000 to 200,000 distinct CDR3 sequences. Whole-blood total RNA was extracted without T cell sorting. The CDR3 spans 18 residues. Germline assignment: CDR1 SGDLS and CDR2 YYNGEE. V gene TRBV9 combines with J gene TRBJ2-2; TCRdb returns TRBD1, unconfirmable since there is no DNA. The clonotype comes from a human donor with ulcerative colitis or Crohn's disease, or a healthy co-twin of an affected twin (not recorded which). The sequenced material came from blood. The CDR3 sequence: CASSAPRGGGSPTGELFF.